The T cell receptor (beta chain) under discussion was sequenced for a study of T cell changes during pregnancy in multiple sclerosis. Produced via immunoSEQ multiplex PCR; TCRdb's table is partial and in-frame only. The table has under 55,000 clones, 80% to 95% seen once. The source is a female donor in good health, enrolled as a control in a pregnancy study. Sequencing was performed on CD4+ T cells from peripheral blood mononuclear cells, taken after pregnancy.

The CDR3 region is CASSLGGTSGTKDTQYF. DNA of the CDR3: TGTGCCAGCAGCTTAGGTGGGACTAGCGGGACTAAAGATACGCAGTATTTT. The genes are TRBV11-3 and TRBJ2-3; 13 bases are a match to TRBD2. J lost 5 bases, V lost 1 base, and 6 bases had no gene match. The CDR3 spans 17 residues. The germline V gene encodes CDR1 SGHNT and CDR2 YENEEA.